The T cell receptor (beta chain) under discussion was sequenced for a study of T cell responses to AZD1222 COVID-19 vaccine. Study-level findings and limits: Nearly half of spike-specific TCRs reportedly go after variant regions that carry no mutations. Donors were largely white British and mainly female; clonal diversity was possibly underestimated.

As for this clone: Its target is not known.

The length of the CDR3 is 15 residues. From germline, CDR1 is MNHEY and CDR2 SVGAGI. The junction had 7 bases not matched to a gene; V was cut back by 2 bases and J by 6 bases. Generated by immunoSEQ multiplex PCR, the TCRdb table keeps only in-frame clones and is missing some. The profile covers roughly 120,000 clones, with around 90% appearing a single time and about 17% taken by the ten largest. Specimen: peripheral blood, collected on day 0 of MenACWY control vaccination. The source of this sequence is an adult in good health. The chain recombines TRBV6-5 with TRBJ2-3; 8 nucleotides align to TRBD2. The CDR3 coding sequence is TGTGCCAGCAGTTACGCCTCTAGCGGGTTGGATACGCAGTATTTT. Translation gives CASSYASSGLDTQYF.